Listed below are T cell receptor beta chains from one sample, sequenced in a study of blood T cell repertoires in COVID-19. Generated by immunoSEQ multiplex PCR, the TCRdb table keeps only in-frame clones and is missing some. The data hold about 160,000 clones, with 76% observed a single time. Material for sequencing was peripheral blood. The receptors originated from a woman of 80 years or more with acute or convalescent COVID-19. CDR3s include the opening cysteine and the closing phenylalanine or tryptophan. The order of the fields is D gene, clone size, V gene, J gene, CDR3 length, CDR3 DNA, CDR3 protein. A D gene is named only where the DNA matches it firmly. Only part of the rows carry a size: once, few, many, or a class if the clone is expanded.

NA,NA,TRBV13,TRBJ1-2,13,TGTGCCAGCAGCTTTGGACAGATCGATGGCTACACCTTC,CASSFGQIDGYTF
NA,NA,TRBV18,TRBJ1-5,14,TGTGCCAGCAACGGGAATGGGGGCAATCAGCCCCAGCATTTT,CASNGNGGNQPQHF
NA,NA,TRBV7-9,TRBJ1-1,14,TGTGCCAGCAGCCTCCAGGGGCCCGTCACTGAAGCTTTCTTT,CASSLQGPVTEAFF
NA,NA,TRBV12-3/TRBV12-4,TRBJ1-1,13,TGTGCCAGCAACGATGGGGGAGGCACTGAAGCTTTCTTT,CASNDGGGTEAFF
NA,NA,TRBV9,TRBJ1-4,14,TGTGCCAGCAGCCCAGGTGCAACTAATGAAAAACTGTTTTTT,CASSPGATNEKLFF
TRBD2,NA,TRBV6-5,TRBJ2-1,15,TGTGCCAGCAGTATCCCGGGACTAGCGTTAAATGAGCAGTTCTTC,CASSIPGLALNEQFF
NA,NA,TRBV6-1,TRBJ1-5,15,TGTGCCAGTAGAGGGGGTCGAAATAGCAATCAGCCCCAGCATTTT,CASRGGRNSNQPQHF
TRBD1,NA,TRBV3-1/TRBV3-2,TRBJ1-2,14,TGTGCCAGCAGCCAAGGAGGGGGCGCAGATGGCTACACCTTC,CASSQGGGADGYTF
TRBD1,NA,TRBV6-5,TRBJ2-7,15,TGTGCCAGCAGTTACTCCAGGGGGCGCAAGGAGGTTGCGTACTTC,CASSYSRGRKEVAYF
TRBD1,NA,TRBV7-8,TRBJ1-1,16,TGTGCCAGCAGCTTATTTGGGACAGGGGGTTCGACTGAAGCTTTCTTT,CASSLFGTGGSTEAFF
NA,few,TRBV18,TRBJ2-5,12,TGTGCCAGCTCACCTAACCAAGAGACCCAGTACTTC,CASSPNQETQYF
NA,NA,TRBV29-1,TRBJ2-3,12,TGCAGCGTTGATCCTGAGACAGATACGCAGTATTTT,CSVDPETDTQYF
NA,once,TRBV11-2,TRBJ1-1,15,TGTGCCAGCAGCTCGAGGGAGGGGCGATTCACTGAAGCTTTCTTT,CASSSREGRFTEAFF
NA,NA,TRBV3-1/TRBV3-2,TRBJ2-3,13,TGTGCCAGCAGCCAAGAGGCTGCAGATACGCAGTATTTT,CASSQEAADTQYF
TRBD2,NA,TRBV9,TRBJ2-1,15,TGTGCCAGCAGCGTCACGGGGGGGCTCCACAATGAGCAGTTCTTC,CASSVTGGLHNEQFF
NA,few,TRBV3-1/TRBV3-2,TRBJ2-3,13,TGTGCCAGCAGCCAACTTCCCGGGGATACGCAGTATTTT,CASSQLPGDTQYF
NA,few,TRBV18,TRBJ1-2,16,TGTGCCAGCTCACCTTCTCCCCGGACAGATAACTATGGCTACACCTTC,CASSPSPRTDNYGYTF